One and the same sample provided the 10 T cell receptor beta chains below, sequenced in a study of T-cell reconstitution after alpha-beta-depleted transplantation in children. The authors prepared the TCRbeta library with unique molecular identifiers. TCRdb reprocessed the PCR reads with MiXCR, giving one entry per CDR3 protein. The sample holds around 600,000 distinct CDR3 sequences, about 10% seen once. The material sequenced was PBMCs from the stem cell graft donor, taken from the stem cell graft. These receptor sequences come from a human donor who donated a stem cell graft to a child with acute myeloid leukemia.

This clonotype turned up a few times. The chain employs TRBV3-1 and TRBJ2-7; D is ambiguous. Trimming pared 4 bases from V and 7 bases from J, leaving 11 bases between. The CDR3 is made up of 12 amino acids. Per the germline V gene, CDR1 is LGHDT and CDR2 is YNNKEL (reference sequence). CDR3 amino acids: CASSPRLGEQYF. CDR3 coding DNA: TGTGCCAGCAGCCCTCGGTTGGGAGAGCAGTACTTC.

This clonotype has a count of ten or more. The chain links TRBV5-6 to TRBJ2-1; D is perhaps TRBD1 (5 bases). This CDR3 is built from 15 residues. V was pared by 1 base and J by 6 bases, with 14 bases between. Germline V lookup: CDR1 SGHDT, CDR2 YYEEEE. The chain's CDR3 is CASSLLAGLGNEQFF. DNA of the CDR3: TGTGCCAGCAGCTTGTTGGCAGGGCTTGGCAATGAGCAGTTCTTC. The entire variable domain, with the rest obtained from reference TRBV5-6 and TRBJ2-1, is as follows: DAGVTQSPTHLIKTRGQQVTLRCSPKSGHDTVSWYQQALGQGPQFIFQYYEEEERQRGNFPDRFSGHQFPNYSSELNVNALLLGDSALYLCASSLLAGLGNEQFFGPGTRLTVL.

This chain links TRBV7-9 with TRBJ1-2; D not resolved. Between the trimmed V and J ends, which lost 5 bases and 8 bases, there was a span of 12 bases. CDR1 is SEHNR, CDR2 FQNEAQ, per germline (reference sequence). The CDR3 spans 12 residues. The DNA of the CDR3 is TGTGCCAGCAGCGAGGAACGGGCCGGCTACACCTTC. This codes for CASSEERAGYTF.

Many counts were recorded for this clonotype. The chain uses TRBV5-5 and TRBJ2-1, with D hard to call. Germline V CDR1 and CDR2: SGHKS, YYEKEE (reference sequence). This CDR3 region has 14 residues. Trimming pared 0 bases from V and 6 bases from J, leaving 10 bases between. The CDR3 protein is CASSLVGLRNEQFF. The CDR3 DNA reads TGTGCCAGCAGCTTGGTTGGCTTACGCAATGAGCAGTTCTTC.

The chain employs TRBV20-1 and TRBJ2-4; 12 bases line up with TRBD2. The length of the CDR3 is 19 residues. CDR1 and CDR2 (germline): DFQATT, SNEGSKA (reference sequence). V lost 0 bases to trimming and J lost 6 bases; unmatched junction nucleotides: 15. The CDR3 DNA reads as TGCAGTGCTAGAGATTCGACTAGCGGGAGCCAAACTCTCGGAAACATTCAGTACTTC. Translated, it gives CSARDSTSGSQTLGNIQYF.

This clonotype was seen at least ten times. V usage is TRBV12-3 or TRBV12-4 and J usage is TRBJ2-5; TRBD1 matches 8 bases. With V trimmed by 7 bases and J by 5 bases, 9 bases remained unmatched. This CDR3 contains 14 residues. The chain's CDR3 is CASTPGQGRETQYF. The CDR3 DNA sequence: TGTGCCAGCACGCCTGGACAGGGTCGGGAGACCCAGTACTTC.

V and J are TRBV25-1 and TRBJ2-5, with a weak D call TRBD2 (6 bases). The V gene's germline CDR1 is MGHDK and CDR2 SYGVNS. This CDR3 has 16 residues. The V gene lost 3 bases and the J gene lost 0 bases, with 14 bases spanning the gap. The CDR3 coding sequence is TGTGCCAGCAGTGATCTCAGCGGGCCGCACCAAGAGACCCAGTACTTC. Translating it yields CASSDLSGPHQETQYF. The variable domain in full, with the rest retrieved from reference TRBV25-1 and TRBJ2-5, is EADIYQTPRYLVIGTGKKITLECSQTMGHDKMYWYQQDPGMELHLIHYSYGVNSTEKGDLSSESTVSRIRTEHFPLTLESARPSHTSQYLCASSDLSGPHQETQYFGPGTRLLVL.

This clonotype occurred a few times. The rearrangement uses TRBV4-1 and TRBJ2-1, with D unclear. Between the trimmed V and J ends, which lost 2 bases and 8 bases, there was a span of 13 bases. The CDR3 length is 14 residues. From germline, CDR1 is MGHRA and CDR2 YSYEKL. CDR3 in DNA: TGCGCCAGCAGCCAAAAATGGGGTGGGGATGAGCAGTTCTTC. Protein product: CASSQKWGGDEQFF.

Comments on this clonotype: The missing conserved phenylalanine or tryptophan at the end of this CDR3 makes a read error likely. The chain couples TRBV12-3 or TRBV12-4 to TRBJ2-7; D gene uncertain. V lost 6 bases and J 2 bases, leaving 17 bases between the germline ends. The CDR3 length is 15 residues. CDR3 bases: TGTGCCAGCAGCCGCCCCTCCTCCTTGGCCTACGAGCAGTACTAC. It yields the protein CASSRPSSLAYEQYY.

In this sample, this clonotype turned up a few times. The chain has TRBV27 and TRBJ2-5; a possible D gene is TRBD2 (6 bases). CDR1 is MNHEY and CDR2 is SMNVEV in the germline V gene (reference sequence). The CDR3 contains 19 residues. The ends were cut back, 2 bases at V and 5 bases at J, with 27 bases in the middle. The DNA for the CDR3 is TGTGCCAGCAGTTTACGCGGCTCCCCTGTAGCGGCCCCGGGTGAGACCCAGTACTTC. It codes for CASSLRGSPVAAPGETQYF.